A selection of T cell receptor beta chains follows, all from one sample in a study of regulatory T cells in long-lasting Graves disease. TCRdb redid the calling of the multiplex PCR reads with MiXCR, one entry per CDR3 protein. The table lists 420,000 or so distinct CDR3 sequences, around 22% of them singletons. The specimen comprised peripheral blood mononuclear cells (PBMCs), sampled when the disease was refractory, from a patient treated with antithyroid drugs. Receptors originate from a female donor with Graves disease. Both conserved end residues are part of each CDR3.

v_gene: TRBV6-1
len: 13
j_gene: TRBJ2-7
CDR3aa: CASFMDNSYEQYF

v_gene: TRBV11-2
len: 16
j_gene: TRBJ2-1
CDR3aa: CASSLVGTNSYNEQFF

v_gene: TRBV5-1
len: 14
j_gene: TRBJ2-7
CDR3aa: CASSSRTNAYEQYF

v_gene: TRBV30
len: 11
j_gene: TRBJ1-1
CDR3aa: CAWMGQTEAFF

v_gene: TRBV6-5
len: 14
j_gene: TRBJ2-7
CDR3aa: CASSWGQEKYEQYF

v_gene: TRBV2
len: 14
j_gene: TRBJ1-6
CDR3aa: CASLPGHINSPLHF

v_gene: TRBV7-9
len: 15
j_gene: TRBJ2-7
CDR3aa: CASSLVAGAFFEQYF

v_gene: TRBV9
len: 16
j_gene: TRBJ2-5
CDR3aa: CASSVVSTGGTETQYF

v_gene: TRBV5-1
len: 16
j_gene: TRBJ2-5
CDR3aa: CASSLGQGARSETQYF

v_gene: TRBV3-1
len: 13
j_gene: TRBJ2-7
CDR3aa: CASSQGFPYEQYF

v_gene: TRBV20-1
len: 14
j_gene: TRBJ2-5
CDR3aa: CSARDLGRQETQYF

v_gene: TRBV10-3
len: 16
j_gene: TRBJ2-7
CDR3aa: CAISESGLAGGYEQYF

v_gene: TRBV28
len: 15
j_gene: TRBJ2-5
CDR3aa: CASSLSGTGKETQYF

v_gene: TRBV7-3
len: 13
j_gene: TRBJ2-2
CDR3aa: CASSLASAGELFF

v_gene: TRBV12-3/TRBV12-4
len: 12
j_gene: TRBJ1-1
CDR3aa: CASTEPGRKAFF

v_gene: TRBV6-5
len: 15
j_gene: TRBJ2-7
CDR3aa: CASSYLTTGLHEQYF

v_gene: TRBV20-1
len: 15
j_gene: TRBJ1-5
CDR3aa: CSAREPGRTDQPQHF